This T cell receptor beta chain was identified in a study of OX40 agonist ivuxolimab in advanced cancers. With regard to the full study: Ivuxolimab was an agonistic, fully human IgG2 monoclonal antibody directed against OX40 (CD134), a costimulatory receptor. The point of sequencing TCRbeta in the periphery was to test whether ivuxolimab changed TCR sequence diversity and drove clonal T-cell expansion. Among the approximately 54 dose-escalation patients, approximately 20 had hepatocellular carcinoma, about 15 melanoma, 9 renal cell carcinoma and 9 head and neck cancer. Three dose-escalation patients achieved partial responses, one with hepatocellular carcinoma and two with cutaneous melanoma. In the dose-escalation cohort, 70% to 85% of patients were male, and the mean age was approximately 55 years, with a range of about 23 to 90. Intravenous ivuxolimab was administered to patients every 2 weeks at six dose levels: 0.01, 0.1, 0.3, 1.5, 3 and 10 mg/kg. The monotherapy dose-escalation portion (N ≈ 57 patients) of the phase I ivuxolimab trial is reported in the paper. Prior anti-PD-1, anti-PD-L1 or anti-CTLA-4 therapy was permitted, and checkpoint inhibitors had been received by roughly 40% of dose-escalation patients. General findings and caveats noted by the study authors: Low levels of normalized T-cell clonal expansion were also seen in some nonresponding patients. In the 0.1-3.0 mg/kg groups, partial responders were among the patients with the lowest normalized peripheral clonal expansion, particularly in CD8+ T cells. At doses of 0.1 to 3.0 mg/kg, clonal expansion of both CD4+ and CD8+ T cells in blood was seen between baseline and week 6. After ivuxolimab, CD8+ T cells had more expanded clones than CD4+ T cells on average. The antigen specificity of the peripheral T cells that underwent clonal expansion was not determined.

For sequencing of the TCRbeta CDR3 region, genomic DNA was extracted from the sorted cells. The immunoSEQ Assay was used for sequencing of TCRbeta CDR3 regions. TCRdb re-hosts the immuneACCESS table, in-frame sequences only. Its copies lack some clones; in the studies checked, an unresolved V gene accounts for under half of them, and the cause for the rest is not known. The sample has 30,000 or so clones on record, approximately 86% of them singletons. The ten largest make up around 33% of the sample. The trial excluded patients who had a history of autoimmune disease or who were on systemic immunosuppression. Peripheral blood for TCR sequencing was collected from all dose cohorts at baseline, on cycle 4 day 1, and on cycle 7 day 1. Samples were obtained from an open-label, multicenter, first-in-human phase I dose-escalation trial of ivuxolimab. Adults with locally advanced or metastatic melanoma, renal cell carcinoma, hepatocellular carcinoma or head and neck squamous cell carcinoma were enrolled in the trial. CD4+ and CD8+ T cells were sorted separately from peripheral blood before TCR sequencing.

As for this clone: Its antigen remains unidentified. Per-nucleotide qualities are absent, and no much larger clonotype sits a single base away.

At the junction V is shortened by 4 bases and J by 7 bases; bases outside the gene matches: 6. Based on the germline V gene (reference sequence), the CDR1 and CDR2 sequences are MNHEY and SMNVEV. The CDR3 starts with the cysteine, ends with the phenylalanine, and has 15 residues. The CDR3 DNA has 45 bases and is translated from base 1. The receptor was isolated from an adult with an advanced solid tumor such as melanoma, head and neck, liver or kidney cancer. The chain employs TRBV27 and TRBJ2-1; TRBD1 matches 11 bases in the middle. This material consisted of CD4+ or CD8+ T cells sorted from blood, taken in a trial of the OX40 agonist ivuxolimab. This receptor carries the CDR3 CASSSGQGVRNEQFF. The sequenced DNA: TGTGCCAGCAGTTCGGGACAGGGGGTTAGGAATGAGCAGTTCTTC.